This T cell receptor (beta chain) is from a study of T cells in Graves' hyperthyroidism and ophthalmopathy. Study results and caveats: Among thyroid clonotypes expanded above 0.001, most also appeared in blood. Ophthalmopathy, as predicted by the model, came a median about six months after the prediction.

RNA transcripts gave rise to amplified TCR beta CDR3 regions. Carried out on the TCR CDR3, a first-round RT-PCR used the HTBI primer set. TCRdb re-analysed the multiplex PCR reads in MiXCR, keeping a single row per CDR3 protein. The top ten hold about 14% of the sample, which has some 360,000 distinct CDR3 sequences, less than 20% seen once. This clonotype was detected many times. Its specificity is unknown. Germline CDR1 reads MGHRA; CDR2 reads YSYEKL. Trimming cost V 0 bases and J 3 bases, with 9 bases left between them. This CDR3 has 14 residues. This clonotype originated in a middle-aged woman with Graves' ophthalmopathy. This sequence joins TRBV4-1 and TRBJ2-7; D not certain. The sequencing input was blood. CDR3 in DNA: TGCGCCAGCAGCCAAGAGTCCCTTATCTACGAGCAGTACTTC. This gives the protein CASSQESLIYEQYF.